This TCR beta chain was sequenced during a study of blood T cells in healthy people across ages. Study-wide results and caveats: Unsorted PBMC input precluded a conclusive naive versus antigen-experienced comparison. TCR beta diversity per million T cells fell roughly linearly with age. Long-lived donors exceeded aged donors in naive CD4+ cells and diversity.

This clonotype was counted a few times. Antigen unknown. Each donor's blood draw was approximately 10 milliliters of peripheral blood. The germline V gene encodes CDR1 SGHRS and CDR2 YFSETQ. The CDR3 totals 12 residues. V lost 5 bases, J lost 4 bases, and 9 bases lay in between. It was with a sample-barcoded 5' primer and a J-beta primer mix that a second PCR of roughly 7 to 12 cycles was run. A single record per CDR3 protein comes from TCRdb applying MiXCR to the 5' RACE reads. The repertoire includes about 840,000 distinct CDR3 sequences, about 27% of them detected once, and roughly 10% sits in the top ten. The sample was also linked to a second study, of T cells of mothers and their children.

The chain couples TRBV5-1 to TRBJ2-5; D is perhaps TRBD2 (5 bases). The receptor's source is a woman between 35 and 50 years old in good health. Sequencing input: blood. Written as DNA, the CDR3 is TGCGCCAGCAGAGCGGATCGAGAGACCCAGTACTTC. It translates to CASRADRETQYF. The variable domain in full, with the rest retrieved from reference TRBV5-1 and TRBJ2-5, is KAGVTQTPRYLIKTRGQQVTLSCSPISGHRSVSWYQQTPGQGLQFLFEYFSETQRNKGNFPGRFSGRQFSNSRSEMNVSTLELGDSALYLCASRADRETQYFGPGTRLLVL.